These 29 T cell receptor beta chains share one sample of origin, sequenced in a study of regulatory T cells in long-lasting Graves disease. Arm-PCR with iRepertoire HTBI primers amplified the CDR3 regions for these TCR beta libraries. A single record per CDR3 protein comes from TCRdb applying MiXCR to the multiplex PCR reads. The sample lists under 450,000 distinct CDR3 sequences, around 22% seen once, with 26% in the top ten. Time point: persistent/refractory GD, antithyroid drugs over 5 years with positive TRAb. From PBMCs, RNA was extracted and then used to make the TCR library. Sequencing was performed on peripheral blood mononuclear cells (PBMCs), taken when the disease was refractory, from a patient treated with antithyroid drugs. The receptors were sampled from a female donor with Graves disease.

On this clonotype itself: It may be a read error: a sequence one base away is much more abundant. CDR3 nucleotides: TGTGCCAGCAGCTTAGCAGGGGTCGAAAACATTCAGTACTTC. Protein product: CASSLAGVENIQYF. This rearrangement joins TRBV7-9 to TRBJ2-4, with TRBD1 as a possible D gene (5 bases). The length of the CDR3 is 14 residues. Per the germline V gene, CDR1 is SEHNR and CDR2 is FQNEAQ (reference sequence). V lost 0 bases and J 5 bases, leaving 8 bases between the germline ends. The full variable domain, its missing parts supplied by reference TRBV7-9 and TRBJ2-4, is DTGVSQNPRHKITKRGQNVTFRCDPISEHNRLYWYRQTLGQGPEFLTYFQNEAQLEKSRLLSDRFSAERPKGSFSTLEIQRTEQGDSAMYLCASSLAGVENIQYFGAGTRLSVL.

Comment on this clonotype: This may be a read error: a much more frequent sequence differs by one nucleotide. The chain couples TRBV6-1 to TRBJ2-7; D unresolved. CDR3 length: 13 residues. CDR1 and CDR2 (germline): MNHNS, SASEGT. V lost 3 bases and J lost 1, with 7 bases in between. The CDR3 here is CASSDQRSYEQYF. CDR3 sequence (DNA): TGTGCCAGCAGTGACCAGCGATCCTACGAGCAGTACTTC.

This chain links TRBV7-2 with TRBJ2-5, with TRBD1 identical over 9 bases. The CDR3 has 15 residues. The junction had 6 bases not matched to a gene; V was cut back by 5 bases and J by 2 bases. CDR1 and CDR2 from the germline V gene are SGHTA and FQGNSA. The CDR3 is CASSRDRARQETQYF. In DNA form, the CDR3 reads TGTGCCAGCAGCCGGGACAGGGCTAGACAAGAGACCCAGTACTTC.

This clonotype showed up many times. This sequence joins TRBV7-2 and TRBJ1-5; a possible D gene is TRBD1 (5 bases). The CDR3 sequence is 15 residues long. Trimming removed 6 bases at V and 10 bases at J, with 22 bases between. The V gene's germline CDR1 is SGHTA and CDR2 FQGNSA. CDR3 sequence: CASRATGQLISPQHF. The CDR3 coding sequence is TGTGCCAGCAGGGCAACAGGCCAATTAATCAGTCCCCAGCATTTT.

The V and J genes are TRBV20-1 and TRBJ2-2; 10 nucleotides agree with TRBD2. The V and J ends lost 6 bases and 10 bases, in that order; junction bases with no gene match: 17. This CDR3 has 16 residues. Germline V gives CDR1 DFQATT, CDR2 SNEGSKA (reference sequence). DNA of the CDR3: TGCAGTGCCCAGTGGGCTAGCGGGAGTCGGTTTTCGGAGCTGTTTTTT. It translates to CSAQWASGSRFSELFF.

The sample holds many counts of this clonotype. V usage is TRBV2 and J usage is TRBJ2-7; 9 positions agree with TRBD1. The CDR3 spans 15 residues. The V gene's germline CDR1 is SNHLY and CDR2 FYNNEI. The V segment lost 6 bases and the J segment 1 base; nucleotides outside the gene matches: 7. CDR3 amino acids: CASRKPGQGSYEQYF. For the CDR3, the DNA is TGTGCCAGCAGAAAGCCGGGACAGGGATCCTACGAGCAGTACTTC.

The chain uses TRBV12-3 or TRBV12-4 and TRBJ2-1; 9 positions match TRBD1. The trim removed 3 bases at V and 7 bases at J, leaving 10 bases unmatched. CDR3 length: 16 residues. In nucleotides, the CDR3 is TGTGCCAGCAGTTTGGCCGGGACAGGGATATCTAATGAGCAGTTCTTC. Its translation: CASSLAGTGISNEQFF.

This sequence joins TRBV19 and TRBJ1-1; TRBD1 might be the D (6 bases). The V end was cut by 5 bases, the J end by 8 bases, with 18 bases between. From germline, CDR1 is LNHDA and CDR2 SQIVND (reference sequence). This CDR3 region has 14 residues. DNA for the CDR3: TGTGCCAGTAGTCCAAAGGGGGGTGCAGCCGAAGCTTTCTTT. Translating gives CASSPKGGAAEAFF.

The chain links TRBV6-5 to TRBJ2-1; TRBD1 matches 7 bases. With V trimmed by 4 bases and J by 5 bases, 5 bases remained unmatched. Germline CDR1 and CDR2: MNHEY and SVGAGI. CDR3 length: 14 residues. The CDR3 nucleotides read TGTGCCAGCAGTTCGGGACAGACAAACAATGAGCAGTTCTTC. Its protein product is CASSSGQTNNEQFF.

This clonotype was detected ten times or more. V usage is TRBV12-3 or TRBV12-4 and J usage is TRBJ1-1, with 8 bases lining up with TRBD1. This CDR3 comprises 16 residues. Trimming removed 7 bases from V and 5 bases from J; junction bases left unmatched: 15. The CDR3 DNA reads TGTGCCAGCACTTACAGGACAGGGCCGGTACAGACTGAAGCTTTCTTT. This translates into CASTYRTGPVQTEAFF.

This CDR3 reads CASSLYPGQENYGYTF. The CDR3 DNA sequence: TGCGCCAGCAGCTTATATCCGGGACAGGAGAACTATGGCTACACCTTC. J is TRBJ1-2 and V is TRBV5-1, with 8 bases aligning to TRBD1. This CDR3 spans 16 amino acids. CDR1 SGHRS and CDR2 YFSETQ come from the germline V gene. J lost 2 bases, V lost 2 bases, and 8 bases had no gene match.

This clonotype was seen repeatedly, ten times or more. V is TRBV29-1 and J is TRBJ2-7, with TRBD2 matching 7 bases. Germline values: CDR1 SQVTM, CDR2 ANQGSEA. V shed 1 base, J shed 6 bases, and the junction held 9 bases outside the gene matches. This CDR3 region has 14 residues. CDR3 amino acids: CSVEVRGSSGEQYF. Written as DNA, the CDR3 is TGCAGCGTTGAAGTGCGCGGGAGTAGCGGCGAGCAGTACTTC.

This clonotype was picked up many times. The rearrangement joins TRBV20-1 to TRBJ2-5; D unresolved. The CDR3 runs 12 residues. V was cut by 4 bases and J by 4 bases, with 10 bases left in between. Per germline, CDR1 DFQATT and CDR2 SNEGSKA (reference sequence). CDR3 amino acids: CSATGSPETQYF. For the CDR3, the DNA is TGCAGTGCTACGGGCAGTCCAGAGACCCAGTACTTC.

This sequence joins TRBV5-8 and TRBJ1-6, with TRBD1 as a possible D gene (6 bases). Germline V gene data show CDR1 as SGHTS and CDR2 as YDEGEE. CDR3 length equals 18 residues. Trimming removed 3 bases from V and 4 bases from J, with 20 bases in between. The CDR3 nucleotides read TGTGCCAGCAGCTCCGGCTTTTCTTCGACAGGTTATAATTCACCCCTCCACTTT. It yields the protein CASSSGFSSTGYNSPLHF.

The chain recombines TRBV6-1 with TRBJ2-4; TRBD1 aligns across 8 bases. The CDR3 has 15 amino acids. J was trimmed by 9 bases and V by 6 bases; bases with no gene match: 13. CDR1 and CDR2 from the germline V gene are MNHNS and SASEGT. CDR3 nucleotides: TGTGCCAGCAGCCGCTATCAGGGGGCGCGGCCCATTCAGTACTTC. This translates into CASSRYQGARPIQYF.

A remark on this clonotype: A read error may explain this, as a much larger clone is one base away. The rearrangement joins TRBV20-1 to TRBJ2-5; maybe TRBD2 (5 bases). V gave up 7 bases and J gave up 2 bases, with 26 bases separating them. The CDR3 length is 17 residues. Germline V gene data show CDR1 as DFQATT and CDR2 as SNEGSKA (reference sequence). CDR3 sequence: CSDSEAMRILPQETQYF. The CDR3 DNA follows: TGCAGTGATAGCGAGGCTATGCGGATACTCCCGCAAGAGACCCAGTACTTC.

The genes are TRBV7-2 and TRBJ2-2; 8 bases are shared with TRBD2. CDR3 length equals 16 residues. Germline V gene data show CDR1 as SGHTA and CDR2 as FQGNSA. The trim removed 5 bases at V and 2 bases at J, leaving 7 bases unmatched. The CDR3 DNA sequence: TGTGCCAGCAGCCCTCGGACTAGCCCTAACACCGGGGAGCTGTTTTTT. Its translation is CASSPRTSPNTGELFF.

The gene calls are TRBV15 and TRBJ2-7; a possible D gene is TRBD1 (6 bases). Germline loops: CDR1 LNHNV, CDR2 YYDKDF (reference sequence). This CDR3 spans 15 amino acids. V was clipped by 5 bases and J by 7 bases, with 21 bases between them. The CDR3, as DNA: TGTGCCACCAGCCGGCAGGGGACACGGCGTTTGGAGCAGTACTTC. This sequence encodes CATSRQGTRRLEQYF.

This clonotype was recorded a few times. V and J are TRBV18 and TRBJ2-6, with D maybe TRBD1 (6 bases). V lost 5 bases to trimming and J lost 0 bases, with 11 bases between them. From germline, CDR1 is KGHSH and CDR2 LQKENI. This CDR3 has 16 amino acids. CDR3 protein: CASSRTAISGANVLTF. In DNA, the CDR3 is TGTGCCAGCTCAAGGACAGCGATCTCTGGGGCCAACGTCCTGACTTTC.

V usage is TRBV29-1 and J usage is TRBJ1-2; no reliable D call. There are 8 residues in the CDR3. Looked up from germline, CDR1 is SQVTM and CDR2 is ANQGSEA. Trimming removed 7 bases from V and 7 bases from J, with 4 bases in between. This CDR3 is CSDSGYTF. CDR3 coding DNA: TGCAGCGACTCTGGCTACACCTTC.

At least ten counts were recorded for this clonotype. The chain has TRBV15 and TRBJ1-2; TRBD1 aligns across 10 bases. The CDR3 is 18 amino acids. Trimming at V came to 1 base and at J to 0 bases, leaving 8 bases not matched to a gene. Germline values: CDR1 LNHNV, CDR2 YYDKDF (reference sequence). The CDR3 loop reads CATSRGWGQGPTNYGYTF. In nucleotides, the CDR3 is TGTGCCACCAGCAGAGGGTGGGGACAGGGGCCAACTAACTATGGCTACACCTTC.

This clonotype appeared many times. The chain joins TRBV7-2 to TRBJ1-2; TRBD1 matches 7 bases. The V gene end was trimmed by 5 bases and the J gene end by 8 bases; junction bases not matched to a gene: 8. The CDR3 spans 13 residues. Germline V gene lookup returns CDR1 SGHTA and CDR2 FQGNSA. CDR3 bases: TGTGCCAGCAGCGAACTGACAGGGTCAGGCTACACCTTC. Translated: CASSELTGSGYTF.

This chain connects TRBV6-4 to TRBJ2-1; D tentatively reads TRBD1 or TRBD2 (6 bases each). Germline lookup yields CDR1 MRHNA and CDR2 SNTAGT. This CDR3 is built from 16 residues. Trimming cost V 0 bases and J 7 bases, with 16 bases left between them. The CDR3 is CASSDSIGGRMNEQFF. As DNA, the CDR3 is TGTGCCAGCAGTGACTCGATAGGGGGGAGGATGAATGAGCAGTTCTTC.

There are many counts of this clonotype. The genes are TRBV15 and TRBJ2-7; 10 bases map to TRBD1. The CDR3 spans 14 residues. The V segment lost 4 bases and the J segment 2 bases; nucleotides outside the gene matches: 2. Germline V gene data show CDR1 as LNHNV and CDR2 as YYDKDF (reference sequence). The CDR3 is CATSKGQGAYEQYF. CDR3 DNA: TGTGCCACCAGCAAAGGACAGGGGGCCTACGAGCAGTACTTC.

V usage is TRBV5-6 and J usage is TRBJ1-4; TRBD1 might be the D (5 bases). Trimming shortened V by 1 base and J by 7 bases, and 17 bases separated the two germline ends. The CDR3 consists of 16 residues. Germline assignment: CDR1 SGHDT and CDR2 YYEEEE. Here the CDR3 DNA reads TGTGCCAGCAGCTTGAGGTCTACCGGGGGTAGTGAAAAACTGTTTTTT. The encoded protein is CASSLRSTGGSEKLFF. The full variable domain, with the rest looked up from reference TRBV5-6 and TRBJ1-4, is DAGVTQSPTHLIKTRGQQVTLRCSPKSGHDTVSWYQQALGQGPQFIFQYYEEEERQRGNFPDRFSGHQFPNYSSELNVNALLLGDSALYLCASSLRSTGGSEKLFFGSGTQLSVL.

CDR3 loop: CASSIVMDEQYF. The CDR3 DNA reads as TGTGCCAGCAGTATAGTTATGGACGAGCAGTACTTC. The chain is built from TRBV28 and TRBJ2-7; D gene uncertain. Germline assignment: CDR1 MDHEN and CDR2 SYDVKM. V lost 5 bases, J lost 5 bases, and 10 bases lay in between. This CDR3 spans 12 amino acids.

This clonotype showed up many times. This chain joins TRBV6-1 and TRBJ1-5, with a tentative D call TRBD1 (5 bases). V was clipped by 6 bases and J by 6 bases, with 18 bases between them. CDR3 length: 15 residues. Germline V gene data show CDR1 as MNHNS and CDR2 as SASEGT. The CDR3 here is CASSPTLGTAQPQHF. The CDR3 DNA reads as TGTGCCAGCAGCCCCACCCTGGGGACCGCTCAGCCCCAGCATTTT.

Here the CDR3 reads CASSLFGPGANVLTF. The CDR3 bases are TGTGCCAGCAGCTTATTCGGTCCTGGGGCCAACGTCCTGACTTTC. The V gene is TRBV7-2, the J gene TRBJ2-6; D is ambiguous. V shed 2 bases and J shed 2 bases, with 7 bases lying between them. Germline V CDR1 and CDR2: SGHTA, FQGNSA. The CDR3 covers 15 residues.

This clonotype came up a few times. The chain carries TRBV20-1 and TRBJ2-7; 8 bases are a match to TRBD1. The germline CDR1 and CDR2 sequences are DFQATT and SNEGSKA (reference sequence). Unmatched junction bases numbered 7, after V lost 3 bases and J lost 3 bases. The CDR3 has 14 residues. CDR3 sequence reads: CSASPGGQDYEQYF. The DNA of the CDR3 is TGCAGTGCTAGCCCCGGGGGACAGGACTACGAGCAGTACTTC.